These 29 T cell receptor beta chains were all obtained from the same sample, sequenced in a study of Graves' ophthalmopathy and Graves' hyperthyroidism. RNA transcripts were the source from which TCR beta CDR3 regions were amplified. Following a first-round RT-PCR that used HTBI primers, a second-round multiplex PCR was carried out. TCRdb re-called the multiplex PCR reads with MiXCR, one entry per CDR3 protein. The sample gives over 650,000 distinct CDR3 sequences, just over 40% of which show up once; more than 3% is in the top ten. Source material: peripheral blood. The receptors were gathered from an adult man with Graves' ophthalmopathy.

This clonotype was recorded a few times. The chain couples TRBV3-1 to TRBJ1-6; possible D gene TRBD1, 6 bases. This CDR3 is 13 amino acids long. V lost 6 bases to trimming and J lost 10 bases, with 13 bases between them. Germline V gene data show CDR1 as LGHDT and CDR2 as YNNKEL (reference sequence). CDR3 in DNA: TGTGCCAGCAGTACAACAGGGTGGTCACCCCTCCACTTT. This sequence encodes CASSTTGWSPLHF.

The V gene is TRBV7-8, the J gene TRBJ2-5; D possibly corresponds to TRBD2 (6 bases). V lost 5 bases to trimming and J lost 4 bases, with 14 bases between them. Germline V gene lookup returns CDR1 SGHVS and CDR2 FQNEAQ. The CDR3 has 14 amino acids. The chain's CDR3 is CASSDLGGAETQYF. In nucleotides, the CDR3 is TGTGCCAGCAGCGACCTCGGCGGGGCAGAGACCCAGTACTTC.

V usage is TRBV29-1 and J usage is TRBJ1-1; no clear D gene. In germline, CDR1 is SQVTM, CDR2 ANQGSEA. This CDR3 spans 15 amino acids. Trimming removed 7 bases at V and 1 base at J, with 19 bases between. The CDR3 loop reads CSDGEGRGENTEAFF. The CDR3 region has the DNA TGCAGCGACGGAGAAGGACGGGGAGAGAACACTGAAGCTTTCTTT.

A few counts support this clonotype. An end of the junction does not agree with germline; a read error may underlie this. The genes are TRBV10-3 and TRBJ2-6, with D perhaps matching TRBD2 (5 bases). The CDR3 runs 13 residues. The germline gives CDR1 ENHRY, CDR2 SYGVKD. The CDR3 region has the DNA TGTGCCAGCAGTTACTCCGGGGACAACGTCCTGACTTTC. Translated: CASSYSGDNVLTF.

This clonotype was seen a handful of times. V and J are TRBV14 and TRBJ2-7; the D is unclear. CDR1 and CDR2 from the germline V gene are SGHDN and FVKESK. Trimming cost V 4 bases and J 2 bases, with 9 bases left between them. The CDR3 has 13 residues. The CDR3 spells CASSRQSPYEQYF. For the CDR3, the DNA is TGTGCCAGCAGCCGACAAAGTCCCTACGAGCAGTACTTC.

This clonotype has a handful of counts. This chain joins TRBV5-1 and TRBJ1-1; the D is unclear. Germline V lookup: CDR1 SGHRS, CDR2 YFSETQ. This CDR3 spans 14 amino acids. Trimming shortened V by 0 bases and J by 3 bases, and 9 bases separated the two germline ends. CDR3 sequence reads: CASSLVGFDTEAFF. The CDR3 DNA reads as TGCGCCAGCAGCTTGGTGGGTTTTGACACTGAAGCTTTCTTT.

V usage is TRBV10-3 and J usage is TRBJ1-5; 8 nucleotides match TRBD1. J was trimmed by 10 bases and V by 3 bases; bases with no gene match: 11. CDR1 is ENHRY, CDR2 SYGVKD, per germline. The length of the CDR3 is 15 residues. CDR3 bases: TGTGCCATCAGTGACTCGGGACAGGTCAATTCACCCCAGCATTTT. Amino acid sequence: CAISDSGQVNSPQHF.

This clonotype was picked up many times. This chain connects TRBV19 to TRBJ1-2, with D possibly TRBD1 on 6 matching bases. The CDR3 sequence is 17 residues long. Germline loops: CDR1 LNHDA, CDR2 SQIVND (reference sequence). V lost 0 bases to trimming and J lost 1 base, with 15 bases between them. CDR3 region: CASSIDGSGQHNYGYTF. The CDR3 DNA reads TGTGCCAGTAGTATAGACGGCAGCGGACAGCATAACTATGGCTACACCTTC.

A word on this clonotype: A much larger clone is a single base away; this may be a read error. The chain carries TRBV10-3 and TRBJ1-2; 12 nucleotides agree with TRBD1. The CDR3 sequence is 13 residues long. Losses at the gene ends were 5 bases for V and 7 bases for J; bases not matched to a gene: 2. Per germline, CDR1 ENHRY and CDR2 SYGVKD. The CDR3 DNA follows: TGTGCCATCAGTTGGGACAGGGGGCTTGGCTACACCTTC. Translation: CAISWDRGLGYTF.

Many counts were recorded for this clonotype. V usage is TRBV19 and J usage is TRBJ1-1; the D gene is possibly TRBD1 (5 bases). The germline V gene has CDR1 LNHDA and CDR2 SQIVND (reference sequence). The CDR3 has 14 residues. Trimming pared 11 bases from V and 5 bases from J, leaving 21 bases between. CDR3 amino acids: CASQSGGRRTEAFF. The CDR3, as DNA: TGTGCCTCCCAGAGTGGGGGACGGAGGACTGAAGCTTTCTTT.

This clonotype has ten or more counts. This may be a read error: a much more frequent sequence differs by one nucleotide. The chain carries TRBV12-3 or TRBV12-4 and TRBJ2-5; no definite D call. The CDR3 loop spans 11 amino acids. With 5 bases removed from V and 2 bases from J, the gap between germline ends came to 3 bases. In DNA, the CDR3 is TGTGCCAGCAGTAAACAAGAGACCCAGTACTTC. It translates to CASSKQETQYF.

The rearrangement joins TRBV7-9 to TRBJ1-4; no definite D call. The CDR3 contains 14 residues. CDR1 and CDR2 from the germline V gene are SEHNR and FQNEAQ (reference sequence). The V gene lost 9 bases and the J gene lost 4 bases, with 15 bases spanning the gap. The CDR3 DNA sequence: TGTGCCAGTGGGCAACCGTATGGTAATGAAAAACTGTTTTTT. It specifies CASGQPYGNEKLFF.

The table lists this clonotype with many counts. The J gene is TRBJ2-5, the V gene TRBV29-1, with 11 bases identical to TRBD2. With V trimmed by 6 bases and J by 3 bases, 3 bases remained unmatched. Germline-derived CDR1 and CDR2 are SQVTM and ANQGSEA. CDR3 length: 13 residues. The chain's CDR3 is CSVNSGGEETQYF. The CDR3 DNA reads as TGCAGCGTGAATAGCGGGGGGGAAGAGACCCAGTACTTC.

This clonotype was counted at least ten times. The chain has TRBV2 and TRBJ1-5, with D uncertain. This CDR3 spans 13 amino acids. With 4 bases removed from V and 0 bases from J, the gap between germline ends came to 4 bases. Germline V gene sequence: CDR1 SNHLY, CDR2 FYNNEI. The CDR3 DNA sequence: TGTGCCAGCAGTGGCAGTAGCAATCAGCCCCAGCATTTT. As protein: CASSGSSNQPQHF.

The CDR3, as DNA: TGCGCCAGCAGCTTTGGACAGGGGGCCTCCTACGAGCAGTACTTC. The encoded protein is CASSFGQGASYEQYF. This chain connects TRBV5-1 to TRBJ2-7, with 11 bases that match TRBD1. The J segment lost 0 bases and the V segment lost 2 bases, leaving 1 base of the junction unmatched. The CDR3 consists of 15 residues. The germline V gene has CDR1 SGHRS and CDR2 YFSETQ.

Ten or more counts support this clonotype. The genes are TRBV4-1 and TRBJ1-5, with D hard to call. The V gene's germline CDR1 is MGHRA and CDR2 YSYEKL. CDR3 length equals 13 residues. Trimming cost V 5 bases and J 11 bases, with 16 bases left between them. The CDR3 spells CASSAKTASAQHF. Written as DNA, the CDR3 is TGCGCCAGCAGCGCCAAGACGGCCTCAGCCCAGCATTTT.

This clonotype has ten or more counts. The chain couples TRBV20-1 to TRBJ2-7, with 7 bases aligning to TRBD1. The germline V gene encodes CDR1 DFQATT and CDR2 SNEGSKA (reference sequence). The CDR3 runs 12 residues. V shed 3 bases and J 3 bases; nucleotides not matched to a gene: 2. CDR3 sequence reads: CSARSGGYEQYF. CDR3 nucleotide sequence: TGCAGTGCTAGGTCAGGGGGCTACGAGCAGTACTTC.

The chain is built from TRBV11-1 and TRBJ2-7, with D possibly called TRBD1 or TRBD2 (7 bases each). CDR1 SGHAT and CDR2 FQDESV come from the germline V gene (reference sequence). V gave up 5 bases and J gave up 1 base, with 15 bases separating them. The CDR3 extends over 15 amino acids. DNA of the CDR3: TGTGCCAGCAGCCAAGGGGAGGGGGCTTCCTACGAGCAGTACTTC. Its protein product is CASSQGEGASYEQYF.

The CDR3 sequence is CATSRDPADTQYF. The CDR3 DNA reads as TGTGCCACCAGCAGAGATCCGGCAGATACGCAGTATTTT. The J gene is TRBJ2-3, the V gene TRBV15; D gene uncertain. This CDR3 spans 13 amino acids. Germline V lookup: CDR1 LNHNV, CDR2 YYDKDF (reference sequence). V was trimmed by 0 bases and J by 4 bases, leaving 5 bases between them.

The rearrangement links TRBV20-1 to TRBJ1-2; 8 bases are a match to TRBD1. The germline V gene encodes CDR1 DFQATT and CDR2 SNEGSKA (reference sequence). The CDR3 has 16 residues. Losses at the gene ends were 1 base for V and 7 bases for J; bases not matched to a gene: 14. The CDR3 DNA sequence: TGCAGTGCTAGAGCCCCGGGACCGACAGGGGAGGGTGGCTACACCTTC. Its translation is CSARAPGPTGEGGYTF.

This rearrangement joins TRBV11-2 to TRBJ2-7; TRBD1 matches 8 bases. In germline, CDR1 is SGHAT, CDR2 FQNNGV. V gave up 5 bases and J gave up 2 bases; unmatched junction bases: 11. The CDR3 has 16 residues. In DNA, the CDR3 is TGTGCCAGCAGCCCTATCCGACAGGGGTTCGCCTACGAGCAGTACTTC. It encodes CASSPIRQGFAYEQYF.

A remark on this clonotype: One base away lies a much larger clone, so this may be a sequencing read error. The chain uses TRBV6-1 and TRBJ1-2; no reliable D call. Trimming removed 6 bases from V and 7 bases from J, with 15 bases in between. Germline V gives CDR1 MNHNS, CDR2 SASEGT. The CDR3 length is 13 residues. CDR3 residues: CASRSVDTGGYTF. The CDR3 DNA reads TGTGCCAGCAGGTCAGTGGATACTGGTGGCTACACCTTC.

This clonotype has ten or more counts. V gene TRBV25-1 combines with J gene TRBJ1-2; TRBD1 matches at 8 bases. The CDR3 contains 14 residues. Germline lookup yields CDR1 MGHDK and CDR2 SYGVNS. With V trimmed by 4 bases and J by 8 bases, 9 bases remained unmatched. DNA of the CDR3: TGTGCCAGCAGTGCCGGACAGGGTGGAGGAGGCTACACCTTC. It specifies CASSAGQGGGGYTF.

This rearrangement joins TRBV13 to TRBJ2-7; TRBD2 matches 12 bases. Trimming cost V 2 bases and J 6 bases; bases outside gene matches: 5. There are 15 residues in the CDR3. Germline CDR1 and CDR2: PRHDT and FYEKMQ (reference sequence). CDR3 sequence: CASSLFLAGGVEQYF. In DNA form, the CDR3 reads TGTGCCAGCAGCTTATTCCTAGCGGGAGGGGTCGAGCAGTACTTC.

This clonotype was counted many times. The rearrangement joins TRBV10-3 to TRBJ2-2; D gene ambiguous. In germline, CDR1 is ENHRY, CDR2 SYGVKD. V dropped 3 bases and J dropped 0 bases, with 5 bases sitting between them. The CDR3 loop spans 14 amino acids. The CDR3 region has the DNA TGTGCCATCAGTGAAACTGCGAACACCGGGGAGCTGTTTTTT. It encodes CAISETANTGELFF.

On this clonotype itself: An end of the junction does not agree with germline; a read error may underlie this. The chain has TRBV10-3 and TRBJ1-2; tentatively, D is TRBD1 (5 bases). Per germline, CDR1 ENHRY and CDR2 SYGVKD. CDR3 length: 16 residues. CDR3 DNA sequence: TGTGCCAGCAGTGACCCTACACCGGGAAGGGGCTATGGCTACACCTTC. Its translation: CASSDPTPGRGYGYTF.

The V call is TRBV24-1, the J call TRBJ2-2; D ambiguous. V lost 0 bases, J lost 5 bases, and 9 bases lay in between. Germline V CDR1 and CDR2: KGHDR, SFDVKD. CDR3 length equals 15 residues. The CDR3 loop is CATSDLGLGTGELFF. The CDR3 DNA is TGTGCCACCAGTGATTTGGGCCTGGGGACCGGGGAGCTGTTTTTT.

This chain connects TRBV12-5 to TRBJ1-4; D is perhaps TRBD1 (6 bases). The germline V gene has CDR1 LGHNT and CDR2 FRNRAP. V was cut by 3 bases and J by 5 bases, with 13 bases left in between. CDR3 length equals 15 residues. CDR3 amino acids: CASGFGQNRNEKLFF. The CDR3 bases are TGTGCTAGTGGTTTCGGACAGAACCGAAATGAAAAACTGTTTTTT.

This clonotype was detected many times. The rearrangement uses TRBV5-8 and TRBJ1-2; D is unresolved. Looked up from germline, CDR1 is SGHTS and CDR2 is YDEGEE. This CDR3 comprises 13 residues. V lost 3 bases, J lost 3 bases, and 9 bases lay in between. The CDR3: CASSWRTDYGYTF. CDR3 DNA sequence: TGTGCCAGCAGCTGGAGGACCGACTATGGCTACACCTTC.